This TCR beta chain came from a study of identical twins. The authors used template switching to add a universal primer site and gave cDNA unique molecular identifiers. TCRdb re-derived calls from the 5' RACE reads in MiXCR, one entry per CDR3 protein. Of just over 500,000 distinct CDR3 sequences in the sample, about 20% were seen once. This CDR3 region has 15 residues. Deletions cut 6 bases from V and 2 bases from J, with 18 bases between. Germline CDR1 is DFQATT and CDR2 is SNEGSKA (reference sequence). A further study also used this sample, focusing on T cells expressing NK-cell markers. That work adds: Several donors likewise had their CD3+CD56-NKG2C+ fraction led by these clonotypes. Whether expanded NKG2C-expressing T cell clones recognize HCMV is unknown.

The TCR was taken from a woman aged 18-30 years in good health. Sequenced material: CD4+ T cells sorted from blood. J is TRBJ2-3 and V is TRBV20-1, with D possibly being TRBD1 (5 bases). The CDR3 region has the DNA TGCAGTGCAAGGAAGGTACAGGAGAACACAGATACGCAGTATTTT. This gives the protein CSARKVQENTDTQYF.